This entry features one T cell receptor beta chain sequence. Germline CDR1 MNHNS, CDR2 SASEGT. Trimming stripped 3 bases from V and 0 bases from J, with 6 bases between. The CDR3 sequence is 13 residues long. Naive and memory CD4+ T cell DNA was deep-sequenced without culture. Assay: immunoSEQ multiplex PCR; the TCRdb copy retains only in-frame clones and omits some. The repertoire consists of some 35,000 clones, with around 87% occurring once and the leading ten covering more than 7%. This sample is drawn from a study of CD4 T cells in relation to SARS-CoV-2 and coronaviruses. Study at large: Convalescent patients were fewer than ten males and a few females; two were Hispanic. Shared crossreactive spike epitopes were mapped to their HLA restriction.

The chain couples TRBV6-1 to TRBJ2-7; the D gene is possibly TRBD1 (5 bases). The sequence derives from an adult with COVID-19. The sequenced sample consisted of memory CD4+ T cells from PBMCs. The chain's CDR3 is CASSDRVSYEQYF. In nucleotides, the CDR3 is TGTGCCAGCAGTGACAGGGTCTCCTACGAGCAGTACTTC.